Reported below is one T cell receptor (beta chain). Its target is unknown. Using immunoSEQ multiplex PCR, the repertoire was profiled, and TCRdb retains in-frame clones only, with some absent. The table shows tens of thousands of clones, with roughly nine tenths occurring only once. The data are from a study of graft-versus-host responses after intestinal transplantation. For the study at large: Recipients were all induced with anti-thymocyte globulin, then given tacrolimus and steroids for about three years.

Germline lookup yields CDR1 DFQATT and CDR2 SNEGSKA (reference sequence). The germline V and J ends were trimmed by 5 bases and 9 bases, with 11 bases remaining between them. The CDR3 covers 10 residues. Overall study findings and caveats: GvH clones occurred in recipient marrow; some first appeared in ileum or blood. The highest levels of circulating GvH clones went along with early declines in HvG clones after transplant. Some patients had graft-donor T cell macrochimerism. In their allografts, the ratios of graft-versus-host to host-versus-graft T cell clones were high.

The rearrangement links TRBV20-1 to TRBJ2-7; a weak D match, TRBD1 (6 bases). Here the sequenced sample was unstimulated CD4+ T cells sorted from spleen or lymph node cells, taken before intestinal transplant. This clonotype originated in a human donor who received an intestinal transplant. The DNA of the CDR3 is TGCAGTGCTGAGAGGGGGACGCAGTACTTC. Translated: CSAERGTQYF.